This record concerns one T cell receptor beta chain sequence. The target antigen is unknown. This entry comes from a study of T cell responses to AZD1222 COVID-19 vaccine. The study's findings and limits: Donors in the cohort were predominantly white British and more often female, and clonal diversity was possibly underestimated.

Trimming took off 5 bases at V and 12 bases at J, with 24 bases between the two ends. The CDR3 sequence is 15 residues long. Looked up from germline, CDR1 is KGHDR and CDR2 is SFDVKD. Sequencing was performed with immunoSEQ multiplex PCR; in TCRdb, only in-frame clones are kept and a portion is missing. This sample has about 100,000 clones, with around 89% found just once. The specimen comprised peripheral blood, sampled on day 0 of AZD1222 vaccination. V gene TRBV24-1 combines with J gene TRBJ1-1; D perhaps matches TRBD1 (6 bases). The receptor was isolated from an adult in good health. This chain's CDR3 is CATSGTGSGRERPFF. DNA for the CDR3: TGTGCCACCAGTGGAACAGGGTCGGGTCGGGAGAGACCTTTCTTT.